The entry below gives a single T cell receptor (beta chain) sequence along with its context. Authors' methods: Estimates of nucleated cell counts were drawn from the amplification of reference gene primers. Sequencing used immunoSEQ multiplex PCR; TCRdb keeps in-frame clones, though not all of them. Clone size and V and J calls were adopted from that table, with D and trimming inferred from the DNA. This table holds around 300,000 clones, 75% to 90% found once. The data were taken from a study of blood T cell repertoires in COVID-19. Per the germline V gene, CDR1 is MDHEN and CDR2 is SYDVKM. The CDR3 extends over 16 amino acids. V was cut by 2 bases and J by 0 bases, with 14 bases left in between.

The sequenced sample was PBMCs or T cells enriched from blood (not recorded which). The chain uses TRBV28 and TRBJ2-7; a possible D gene is TRBD2 (6 bases). This receptor was taken from a man aged 30-40 years who had recovered from COVID-19. CDR3 coding DNA: TGTGCCAGCAGTTTACCCGGGGGTGAACTCTCCTACGAGCAGTACTTC. Translating gives CASSLPGGELSYEQYF.